A selection of T cell receptor beta chains follows, all from one sample in a study of Ad26.COV2.S vaccination and SARS-CoV-2 variants. The data were produced by immunoSEQ multiplex PCR, yet TCRdb's version contains in-frame clones alone and is incomplete. The table includes roughly 400,000 clones, roughly 91% detected once. Here the sequenced sample was peripheral blood, taken in a trial of Ad26.COV2.S vaccine versus placebo. These receptors were collected from a person aged 18-60 years who received the Ad26.COV2.S COVID-19 vaccine or a placebo. The CDR3 runs from the conserved cysteine through the conserved F or W. Fields, in order: D gene, clone size, J gene, V gene, CDR3 DNA, CDR3 protein. The D gene is left open where the match is weak. Not all rows give a size; the values are once, few, many and, for expanded clones, a class.

TRBD1,.,TRBJ1-2,TRBV9,TGTGCCAGCAGCGGCGTTGGGACAGGGGGTTACTATGGCTACACCTTC,CASSGVGTGGYYGYTF
TRBD2,.,TRBJ2-6,TRBV7-9,TGTGCCAGCAGCTTACCAGCGGGAGGCCACTCTGGGGCCAACGTCCTGACTTTC,CASSLPAGGHSGANVLTF
TRBD1,.,TRBJ2-2,TRBV18,TGTGCCAGCTCATCAGCAGGGGGCGCCTTGACCACCGGGGAGCTGTTTTTT,CASSSAGGALTTGELFF
.,.,TRBJ1-5,TRBV5-8,TGTGCCAGCAGCTTGGGACAGTTGTTGTATCAGCCCCAGCATTTT,CASSLGQLLYQPQHF
.,.,TRBJ2-1,TRBV30,TGTGCCTGGAGTTGGCTAGGCCTCTACAATGAGCAGTTCTTC,CAWSWLGLYNEQFF
TRBD2,few,TRBJ2-7,TRBV19,TGTGCCAGTTCGCCGGGACTAGACTACGAGCAGTACTTC,CASSPGLDYEQYF
.,.,TRBJ2-7,TRBV3-1/TRBV3-2,TGTGCCAGCAGCTACATGAGCGGGTACGAGCAGTACTTC,CASSYMSGYEQYF
TRBD2,.,TRBJ2-5,TRBV10-3,TGTGCCACTAGCGGGAGAGAGGGAAAGAGGGCTGTTGAGACCCAGTACTTC,CATSGREGKRAVETQYF
.,.,TRBJ1-1,TRBV6-5,TGTGCCAGCAGTCCCCGACAGAACACTGAAGCTTTCTTT,CASSPRQNTEAFF
TRBD1,once,TRBJ2-7,TRBV6-2/TRBV6-3,TGTGCCAGCAGTTATTCTTTTGGGCAGGGACAGCTCTCCTACGAGCAGTACTTC,CASSYSFGQGQLSYEQYF
.,.,TRBJ2-7,TRBV27,TGTGCCAGCAGTTCTCCGGGACGACTATCCTACGAGCAGTACTTC,CASSSPGRLSYEQYF
.,.,TRBJ2-3,TRBV9,TGTGCCAGCAGCTCCCGGACTGCCACTAGCACAGATACGCAGTATTTT,CASSSRTATSTDTQYF
.,.,TRBJ2-1,TRBV4-3,TGCGCCAGCAGCCAAATAGTAGGGGGGCCGGATGAGCAGTTCTTC,CASSQIVGGPDEQFF
TRBD1,.,TRBJ2-2,TRBV5-1,TGCGCCAGCAGCCCGAGACAGGGAAGGAACACCGGGGAGCTGTTTTTT,CASSPRQGRNTGELFF
TRBD2,.,TRBJ2-2,TRBV27,TGTGCCAGCAGCCTCTATCCCCCCGAGCGGGAGATCGCCGGGGAGCTGTTTTTT,CASSLYPPEREIAGELFF
.,.,TRBJ2-2,TRBV19,TGTGCCAGTAGTATAGGCCCCTTTTTTTTTGCAACCGGGGAGCTGTTTTTT,CASSIGPFFFATGELFF
.,.,TRBJ2-7,TRBV19,TGTGCCAGTAGTATGCTTCCCCTGTCTAAGTACGAGCAGTACTTC,CASSMLPLSKYEQYF
.,.,TRBJ2-7,TRBV5-5,TGTGCCAGCAGCTTCAAGGACGCCTCCTACGAGCAGTACTTC,CASSFKDASYEQYF
.,.,TRBJ2-3,TRBV5-8,TGTGCCAGCAGCTTGGACAGCCCCCTAGGGGGACTTCACACAGATACGCAGTATTTT,CASSLDSPLGGLHTDTQYF
.,.,TRBJ2-5,TRBV7-2,TGTGCCAGCAGCCCCTCCCGAGGGGGTCAGACCCAGTACTTC,CASSPSRGGQTQYF